This entry lists 27 T cell receptor beta chains sequenced from one sample in a study of human T cells and chemical hapten exposure (dated by TCRdb to 2020 to 2022). Library preparation was by RACE. The data were produced on a NextSeq 500. TCRdb reworked the public reads: Q25 trimming with fastp, MiXCR clone assembly, productive beta chains retained. Each CDR3 protein appears once, grouped with its most common genes and DNA. This sample holds about 160,000 distinct CDR3 sequences; about a quarter were observed only once. The ten largest account for approximately 2.3% of the sample. The sample's time point label, decoded: patch test 3, about 24 weeks after DPC sensitization. The sample's treatment or condition label, in plain terms: therapeutic diphenylcyclopropenone sensitization with weekly scalp DPC. Sequencing used whole blood, obtained in connection with sensitization to the hapten diphenylcyclopropenone (DPC). The receptors here all came from a woman aged 18-29 years with alopecia areata. Some clones in this sample may be carry-over from other donors' samples.

The chain recombines TRBV24-1 with TRBJ1-4, with D unresolved. The CDR3 contains 15 residues. CDR1 and CDR2 (germline): KGHDR, SFDVKD. Trimming stripped 4 bases from V and 8 bases from J, with 16 bases between. The DNA for the CDR3 is TGTGCCACCAGTGACCCTGACACCTTTGGAGAAAAACTGTTTTTT. It translates to CATSDPDTFGEKLFF.

This clonotype was found many times. The V gene is TRBV18, the J gene TRBJ2-3; a possible D gene is TRBD1 (6 bases). The CDR3 is made up of 17 amino acids. Germline CDR1 and CDR2: KGHSH and LQKENI. V gave up 6 bases and J gave up 6 bases, with 25 bases separating them. The CDR3 protein is CASSRRGQETGHDTQYF. The CDR3 nucleotides read TGTGCCAGCTCCCGACGCGGGCAGGAGACAGGACACGATACGCAGTATTTT.

The chain recombines TRBV29-1 with TRBJ1-2; D unclear. This CDR3 contains 13 residues. Between the trimmed V and J ends, which lost 7 bases and 0 bases, there was a span of 12 bases. Per germline, CDR1 SQVTM and CDR2 ANQGSEA. The CDR3 bases are TGCAGCGCCAAGACGGCCTCTAACTATGGCTACACCTTC. It is translated as CSAKTASNYGYTF.

This clonotype has ten or more counts. The chain has TRBV6-2 or TRBV6-3 and TRBJ2-5, with 7 positions matching TRBD1. With 4 bases clipped from V and 4 bases from J, the junction kept 6 bases outside the gene matches. CDR1 and CDR2 from the germline V gene are MNHEY and SVGEGT. The CDR3 covers 14 residues. The CDR3: CASSSTGLRETQYF. The CDR3 DNA sequence: TGTGCCAGCAGTTCGACAGGGCTTCGAGAGACCCAGTACTTC.

The rearrangement joins TRBV20-1 to TRBJ2-2, with D unclear. Trimming shortened V by 7 bases and J by 0 bases, and 9 bases separated the two germline ends. CDR1 is DFQATT, CDR2 SNEGSKA, per germline (reference sequence). The CDR3 extends over 13 amino acids. The CDR3 sequence: CSGRETNTGELFF. CDR3 in DNA: TGCAGTGGGAGAGAAACGAACACCGGGGAGCTGTTTTTT.

This clonotype was observed a few times. The gene calls are TRBV15 and TRBJ2-7; TRBD2 might be the D (5 bases). CDR3 length equals 11 residues. Per germline, CDR1 LNHNV and CDR2 YYDKDF (reference sequence). Trimming took 6 bases from V and 6 from J, leaving 9 bases between them. CDR3 DNA: TGTGCCACCAGGGGCGCGGGCGAGCAGTACTTC. Translated, it gives CATRGAGEQYF.

This rearrangement joins TRBV7-2 to TRBJ2-5; D tentatively reads TRBD1 or TRBD2 (6 bases each). V lost 3 bases and J lost 1, with 12 bases in between. Germline-derived CDR1 and CDR2 are SGHTA and FQGNSA. The CDR3 totals 15 residues. CDR3 nucleotides: TGTGCCAGCAGCTTGTCGGGGGCGATCCAAGAGACCCAGTACTTC. It translates to CASSLSGAIQETQYF.

This clonotype has a handful of counts. The V call is TRBV2, the J call TRBJ2-5, with D uncertain. The CDR3 has 12 amino acids. The V end lost 8 bases, the J end lost 5 bases, and 12 bases lay between the germline ends. Looked up from germline, CDR1 is SNHLY and CDR2 is FYNNEI. The CDR3 spells CASYRASETQYF. In DNA form, the CDR3 reads TGTGCCAGCTATCGGGCGTCGGAGACCCAGTACTTC.

V is TRBV28 and J is TRBJ2-7, with 8 bases lining up with TRBD2. The CDR3 is 16 amino acids. CDR1 and CDR2 from the germline V gene are MDHEN and SYDVKM. Trimming at V came to 6 bases and at J to 6 bases, leaving 16 bases not matched to a gene. The CDR3 region is CASRGYAGGVLGEQYF. As DNA, the CDR3 is TGTGCCAGCAGGGGGTACGCGGGAGGTGTCTTGGGCGAGCAGTACTTC. Using reference TRBV28 and TRBJ2-7 for the parts outside the CDR3, the full variable domain is DVKVTQSSRYLVKRTGEKVFLECVQDMDHENMFWYRQDPGLGLRLIYFSYDVKMKEKGDIPEGYSVSREKKERFSLILESASTNQTSMYLCASRGYAGGVLGEQYFGPGTRLTVT.

The chain couples TRBV5-1 to TRBJ2-2; a weak D match, TRBD1 (6 bases). The V gene lost 4 bases and the J gene lost 3 bases, with 16 bases spanning the gap. This CDR3 is 16 amino acids long. Germline CDR1 SGHRS, CDR2 YFSETQ. CDR3 sequence: CASSRRQAGDTGELFF. In DNA, the CDR3 is TGCGCCAGCAGCCGGAGACAGGCCGGCGACACCGGGGAGCTGTTTTTT. The full variable domain, rest sourced from reference TRBV5-1 and TRBJ2-2, is KAGVTQTPRYLIKTRGQQVTLSCSPISGHRSVSWYQQTPGQGLQFLFEYFSETQRNKGNFPGRFSGRQFSNSRSEMNVSTLELGDSALYLCASSRRQAGDTGELFFGEGSRLTVL.

The rearrangement joins TRBV19 to TRBJ2-3; 12 nucleotides match TRBD1. After removal of 7 bases from V and 5 bases from J, the junction contained 7 bases not matched to a gene. There are 15 residues in the CDR3. Germline values: CDR1 LNHDA, CDR2 SQIVND (reference sequence). The CDR3 region is CASMGGQGAEDTQYF. The CDR3 bases are TGTGCCAGTATGGGGGGACAGGGGGCCGAAGATACGCAGTATTTT.

In its sample, this clonotype was seen a few times. J is TRBJ2-4 and V is TRBV29-1; D might be TRBD1 or TRBD2, each matching 5 bases. CDR1 SQVTM and CDR2 ANQGSEA come from the germline V gene. CDR3 size: 12 residues. V shed 7 bases and J shed 5 bases, with 12 bases lying between them. The CDR3 nucleotides read TGCAGCGCGAGGGACGGAGAAAACATTCAGTACTTC. Protein: CSARDGENIQYF. The entire variable domain, with the rest obtained from reference TRBV29-1 and TRBJ2-4, is as follows: SAVISQKPSRDICQRGTSLTIQCQVDSQVTMMFWYRQQPGQSLTLIATANQGSEATYESGFVIDKFPISRPNLTFSTLTVSNMSPEDSSIYLCSARDGENIQYFGAGTRLSVL.

This sequence joins TRBV7-6 and TRBJ2-7; D not certain. Germline CDR1 reads SGHVS; CDR2 reads FNYEAQ. V lost 1 base and J lost 6, with 10 bases in between. This CDR3 has 13 amino acids. The CDR3 DNA reads TGTGCCAGCAGCTTAGAGCCCGGCGTCGAGCAGTACTTC. This gives the protein CASSLEPGVEQYF.

The chain employs TRBV12-3 or TRBV12-4 and TRBJ2-7, with D unresolved. The CDR3 spans 13 residues. The V and J ends lost 5 bases and 2 bases respectively, with 10 bases between them. CDR3 in amino acids: CASSRGEAYEQYF. CDR3 in DNA: TGTGCCAGCAGTCGAGGCGAAGCCTACGAGCAGTACTTC.

The rearrangement uses TRBV6-4 and TRBJ2-3, with 10 bases that match TRBD2. CDR3 size: 19 residues. In germline, CDR1 is MRHNA, CDR2 SNTAGT. V gave up 0 bases and J gave up 0 bases; unmatched junction bases: 9. The CDR3 here is CASSDSPGTSESSTDTQYF. The CDR3 DNA sequence: TGTGCCAGCAGTGACTCCCCCGGGACTAGCGAATCTAGCACAGATACGCAGTATTTT.

The chain is built from TRBV4-1 and TRBJ2-1; D might be TRBD2 (5 bases). V lost 0 bases and J lost 2, with 17 bases in between. CDR3 length: 18 amino acids. The germline V gene encodes CDR1 MGHRA and CDR2 YSYEKL. The CDR3 bases are TGCGCCAGCAGCCAAGATATTAGGACGGGGTTCACCTACAATGAGCAGTTCTTC. Translation gives CASSQDIRTGFTYNEQFF.

This clonotype was found many times. This rearrangement joins TRBV7-9 to TRBJ2-2; 8 positions agree with TRBD2. Germline V lookup: CDR1 SEHNR, CDR2 FQNEAQ (reference sequence). This CDR3 has 15 residues. The junction had 1 base not matched to a gene; V was cut back by 2 bases and J by 2 bases. CDR3 protein: CASSLTSGNTGELFF. The CDR3 nucleotides read TGTGCCAGCAGCTTAACTAGCGGTAACACCGGGGAGCTGTTTTTT.

This clonotype showed up just a few times. The rearrangement uses TRBV27 and TRBJ1-4, with 7 bases lining up with TRBD1. The J segment lost 10 bases and the V segment lost 6 bases, leaving 8 bases of the junction unmatched. The CDR3 covers 13 residues. CDR1 is MNHEY, CDR2 SMNVEV, per germline (reference sequence). CDR3 sequence: CASSRQGRGKLFF. The CDR3 DNA reads TGTGCCAGCAGCAGACAGGGTAGGGGAAAACTGTTTTTT.

J is TRBJ1-1 and V is TRBV11-2; no reliable D call. The germline V gene encodes CDR1 SGHAT and CDR2 FQNNGV. V was cut by 1 base and J by 0 bases, with 9 bases left in between. The length of the CDR3 is 15 residues. CDR3 DNA: TGTGCCAGCAGCTTAGGGGGTGGTTTGAACACTGAAGCTTTCTTT. Translating gives CASSLGGGLNTEAFF. Full variable domain (outside the CDR3, taken from reference TRBV11-2 and TRBJ1-1): EAGVAQSPRYKIIEKRQSVAFWCNPISGHATLYWYQQILGQGPKLLIQFQNNGVVDDSQLPKDRFSAERLKGVDSTLKIQPAKLEDSAVYLCASSLGGGLNTEAFFGQGTRLTVV.

This chain links TRBV6-2 or TRBV6-3 with TRBJ2-2, with D possibly being TRBD2 (5 bases). Germline V gene data show CDR1 as MNHEY and CDR2 as SVGEGT. The CDR3 totals 14 residues. V lost 2 bases to trimming and J lost 4 bases, with 8 bases between them. The CDR3 loop is CASSYTTSTGELFF. CDR3 coding DNA: TGTGCCAGCAGTTACACCACTAGCACCGGGGAGCTGTTTTTT.

V is TRBV7-2 and J is TRBJ2-3; D unclear. CDR1 and CDR2 (germline): SGHTA, FQGNSA. This CDR3 contains 14 residues. The V gene lost 5 bases and the J gene lost 4 bases, with 13 bases spanning the gap. In nucleotides, the CDR3 is TGTGCCAGCAGCCCAAGACTCATTTCAGATACGCAGTATTTT. As protein: CASSPRLISDTQYF.

Only a few counts were recorded for this clonotype. The chain links TRBV11-1 to TRBJ2-7; 7 bases map to TRBD2. The CDR3 is made up of 14 amino acids. The V gene's germline CDR1 is SGHAT and CDR2 FQDESV (reference sequence). V shed 4 bases, J shed 6 bases, and the junction held 9 bases outside the gene matches. CDR3 nucleotide sequence: TGTGCCAGCAGCTCCCGGACTAGTCCGCGCGAGCAGTACTTC. Translated, it gives CASSSRTSPREQYF.

In this sample, this clonotype turned up a few times. The V call is TRBV3-1, the J call TRBJ1-2; 7 nucleotides line up with TRBD1. The trim removed 4 bases at V and 5 bases at J, leaving 4 bases unmatched. This CDR3 has 13 amino acids. CDR1 and CDR2 from the germline V gene are LGHDT and YNNKEL (reference sequence). Here the CDR3 DNA reads TGTGCCAGCAGCCCCTACAGGGGTTATGGCTACACCTTC. This encodes CASSPYRGYGYTF.

The chain couples TRBV27 to TRBJ2-7, with 9 bases matching TRBD1. In germline, CDR1 is MNHEY, CDR2 SMNVEV (reference sequence). With V trimmed by 5 bases and J by 5 bases, 7 bases remained unmatched. This CDR3 spans 14 amino acids. CDR3 region: CASSQRQGGNEQYF. CDR3 in DNA: TGTGCCAGCAGTCAGAGACAGGGGGGTAACGAGCAGTACTTC.

This rearrangement joins TRBV7-2 to TRBJ2-3; D remains unclear. The CDR3 covers 11 residues. Trimming stripped 2 bases from V and 10 bases from J, with 7 bases between. Germline loops: CDR1 SGHTA, CDR2 FQGNSA. The chain's CDR3 is CASSLTDPQYF. Written as DNA, the CDR3 is TGTGCCAGCAGCTTAACGGACCCGCAGTATTTT.

Only a few counts were recorded for this clonotype. This chain connects TRBV7-2 to TRBJ1-5; D remains unclear. This CDR3 has 15 residues. Per the germline V gene, CDR1 is SGHTA and CDR2 is FQGNSA. The ends were cut back, 1 base at V and 3 bases at J, with 10 bases in the middle. Here the CDR3 reads CASSLGRGNNQPQHF. The CDR3 DNA follows: TGTGCCAGCAGCTTAGGGCGGGGAAACAATCAGCCCCAGCATTTT.

This clonotype was detected only a few times. The chain has TRBV3-1 and TRBJ2-2; 7 bases align to TRBD2. The CDR3 consists of 16 residues. The germline V gene has CDR1 LGHDT and CDR2 YNNKEL (reference sequence). V shed 4 bases, J shed 6 bases, and the junction held 11 bases outside the gene matches. The CDR3 is CASSPSGRIISGELFF. The CDR3 DNA reads as TGTGCCAGCAGCCCTAGCGGTCGGATCATCTCCGGGGAGCTGTTTTTT.